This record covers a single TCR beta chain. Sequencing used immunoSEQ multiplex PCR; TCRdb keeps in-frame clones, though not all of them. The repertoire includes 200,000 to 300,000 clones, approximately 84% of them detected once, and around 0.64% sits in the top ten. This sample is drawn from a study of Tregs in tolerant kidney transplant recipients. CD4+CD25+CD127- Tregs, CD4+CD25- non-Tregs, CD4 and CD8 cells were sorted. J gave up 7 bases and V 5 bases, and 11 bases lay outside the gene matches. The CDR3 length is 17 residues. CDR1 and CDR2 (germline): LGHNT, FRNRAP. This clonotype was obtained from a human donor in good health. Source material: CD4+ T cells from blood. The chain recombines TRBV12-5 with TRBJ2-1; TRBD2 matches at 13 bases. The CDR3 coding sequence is TGTGCTAGTGGTGGGACTAGCGGGGTGATTCGGAGTAATGAGCAGTTCTTC. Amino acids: CASGGTSGVIRSNEQFF.